The 10 T cell receptor beta chains reported below all come from one sample, sequenced in a study of T cells after yellow fever vaccination. TCRdb analysed the 5' RACE reads with MiXCR anew, one entry per CDR3 protein. The repertoire consists of 350,000 to 550,000 distinct CDR3 sequences, with around 19% occurring once and the leading ten covering roughly a sixth. The material sequenced was PBMCs, taken before the yellow fever booster vaccination. Receptors originate from a man between 18 and 35 years old who received the YFV17D yellow fever vaccine.

This clonotype was observed at least ten times. The chain has TRBV6-2 or TRBV6-3 and TRBJ1-5; D unresolved. V shed 0 bases and J shed 5 bases, with 5 bases lying between them. The CDR3 spans 13 residues. Germline V gene lookup returns CDR1 MNHEY and CDR2 SVGEGT. CDR3 bases: TGTGCCAGCAGTTACTCGGGTGATCAGCCCCAGCATTTT. Its protein product is CASSYSGDQPQHF.

In this sample, this clonotype turned up a few times. The chain joins TRBV7-8 to TRBJ1-5; 8 bases match TRBD1. After removal of 1 base from V and 0 bases from J, the junction contained 5 bases not matched to a gene. The CDR3 sequence is 17 residues long. Germline V gene sequence: CDR1 SGHVS, CDR2 FQNEAQ. This chain's CDR3 is CASSLGTGTPSNQPQHF. Here the CDR3 DNA reads TGTGCCAGCAGCTTAGGGACAGGGACCCCTAGCAATCAGCCCCAGCATTTT.

The chain recombines TRBV20-1 with TRBJ2-5, with a tentative D call TRBD2 (6 bases). Trimming removed 3 bases from V and 5 bases from J, with 16 bases in between. Germline V gene data show CDR1 as DFQATT and CDR2 as SNEGSKA (reference sequence). The CDR3 sequence is 14 residues long. The chain's CDR3 is CSASMAGLYETQYF. For the CDR3, the DNA is TGCAGTGCTAGTATGGCGGGGCTTTATGAGACCCAGTACTTC.

The V and J genes are TRBV6-2 or TRBV6-3 and TRBJ2-7; D is possibly TRBD1 (5 bases). Germline V gene data show CDR1 as MNHEY and CDR2 as SVGEGT. V shed 8 bases and J shed 4 bases, with 18 bases lying between them. The CDR3 extends over 14 amino acids. Here the CDR3 DNA reads TGTGCCAGCGCAACCCCTAGGGGCGTTTACGAGCAGTACTTC. Its protein is CASATPRGVYEQYF.

The rearrangement links TRBV3-1 to TRBJ2-3; 13 positions match TRBD2. V shed 4 bases, J shed 5 bases, and the junction held 9 bases outside the gene matches. The CDR3 totals 17 residues. Per the germline V gene, CDR1 is LGHDT and CDR2 is YNNKEL (reference sequence). This CDR3 is CASSPMTSGGSGDTQYF. CDR3 bases: TGTGCCAGCAGCCCGATGACTAGCGGGGGGTCCGGAGATACGCAGTATTTT.

In its sample, this clonotype was seen many times. The chain recombines TRBV7-2 with TRBJ2-1, with 8 bases aligning to TRBD1. Per the germline V gene, CDR1 is SGHTA and CDR2 is FQGNSA. The CDR3 extends over 16 amino acids. Losses at the gene ends were 5 bases for V and 3 bases for J; bases not matched to a gene: 9. The CDR3, as DNA: TGTGCCAGCAGCCCCTTTTCGGGACAGGACTACAATGAGCAGTTCTTC. As protein: CASSPFSGQDYNEQFF.

A word on this clonotype: This may come from a read error, since a much larger clone is one base off. This chain links TRBV5-1 with TRBJ2-1; D uncertain. Germline-derived CDR1 and CDR2 are SGHRS and YFSETQ. The CDR3 runs to 12 residues. CDR3 nucleotide sequence: TGCGCCAGCAGCTTGGATGTTAATGAGCAGTCCTTC. Protein sequence: CASSLDVNEQSF. The entire variable domain, with the rest obtained from reference TRBV5-1 and TRBJ2-1, is as follows: KAGVTQTPRYLIKTRGQQVTLSCSPISGHRSVSWYQQTPGQGLQFLFEYFSETQRNKGNFPGRFSGRQFSNSRSEMNVSTLELGDSALYLCASSLDVNEQSFGPGTRLTVL.

This clonotype appeared a few times. V usage is TRBV11-3 and J usage is TRBJ2-7, with 10 positions matching TRBD1. This CDR3 spans 13 amino acids. Germline V lookup: CDR1 SGHNT, CDR2 YENEEA. The V gene end was trimmed by 4 bases and the J gene end by 9 bases; junction bases not matched to a gene: 6. CDR3 DNA sequence: TGTGCCAGCAGCTCGACAGGGGGCCAGTGGCAGTACTTC. Protein product: CASSSTGGQWQYF.

CDR3 DNA: TGCGCCAGCAGCTTGGAGGGACAGGGGAGCACTGAAGCTTTCTTT. Translation gives CASSLEGQGSTEAFF. The V and J genes are TRBV5-1 and TRBJ1-1, with TRBD1 matching 10 bases. V trimming: 0 bases; J trimming: 4 bases; junction bases outside the gene matches: 3. CDR1 is SGHRS and CDR2 is YFSETQ in the germline V gene. There are 15 residues in the CDR3.

This clonotype occurred a few times. The chain links TRBV5-1 to TRBJ2-6; 10 positions agree with TRBD2. Germline V CDR1 and CDR2: SGHRS, YFSETQ. The CDR3 sequence is 16 residues long. The J segment lost 4 bases and the V segment lost 4 bases, leaving 5 bases of the junction unmatched. This CDR3 reads CASSSGGAAGANVLTF. The CDR3, as DNA: TGCGCCAGCAGCAGCGGGGGGGCAGCCGGGGCCAACGTCCTGACTTTC.